These T cell receptor beta chains were read from a single sample in a study of cytomegalovirus exposure and HLA in healthy donors. The assay was immunoSEQ multiplex PCR, and TCRdb's table has in-frame clones only and misses some. The sample lists 150,000 to 200,000 clones, roughly nine tenths occurring once. Material: PBMCs. All receptors derive from a woman in her twenties or thirties in good health and CMV-seronegative. CDR3s include the opening cysteine and the closing phenylalanine or tryptophan. The D gene is left open where the match is weak. Clone size is shown for a subset of rows, as once, few, many or a class of expanded clone.

cdr3_length,d_call,clone_size,v_call,j_call,cdr3_aa,cdr3_nt
15,-,-,TRBV1,TRBJ1-1,CTSSRDRGRRTEAFF,TGCACCAGCAGCCGGGACAGGGGGCGTCGGACTGAAGCTTTCTTT
14,TRBD1,-,TRBV18,TRBJ1-6,CASSPGTDNSPLHF,TGTGCCAGCTCACCAGGGACAGATAATTCACCCCTCCACTTT
15,TRBD2,-,TRBV29-1,TRBJ2-1,CSVESVAGAYNEQFF,TGCAGCGTTGAGAGCGTAGCGGGGGCCTACAATGAGCAGTTCTTC
13,-,-,TRBV2,TRBJ1-5,CASSVGRGQPQHF,TGTGCCAGCAGTGTAGGCCGCGGGCAGCCCCAGCATTTT
15,-,-,TRBV7-3,TRBJ2-1,CASSLAGGDYNEQFF,TGTGCCAGCAGCTTAGCTGGTGGCGATTACAATGAGCAGTTCTTC
14,TRBD2,few,TRBV6-4,TRBJ2-1,CASSERGGYNEQFF,TGTGCCAGCAGTGAGCGGGGGGGCTACAATGAGCAGTTCTTC
15,-,-,TRBV28,TRBJ2-5,CASSLSSGAQETQYF,TGTGCCAGCAGTTTATCTTCAGGGGCCCAGGAGACCCAGTACTTC
16,TRBD1,-,TRBV7-3,TRBJ2-7,CASSYPTGTGIYEQYF,TGTGCCAGCAGCTACCCCACCGGGACAGGGATCTACGAGCAGTACTTC
16,TRBD2,-,TRBV7-9,TRBJ2-7,CASSPPNSGETYEQYF,TGTGCCAGCAGCCCCCCGAACAGCGGGGAAACCTACGAGCAGTACTTC
15,-,once,TRBV9,TRBJ1-2,CASSERPWGGSGYTF,TGTGCCAGCAGCGAAAGACCCTGGGGGGGCAGTGGCTACACCTTC
12,-,-,TRBV9,TRBJ2-7,CASSAGDYEQYF,TGTGCCAGCAGCGCAGGGGACTACGAGCAGTACTTC
16,-,-,TRBV7-6,TRBJ2-3,CASSLSRSGSTDTQYF,TGTGCCAGCAGCTTATCTAGGAGCGGGAGCACAGATACGCAGTATTTT
13,TRBD1,once,TRBV7-7,TRBJ1-6,CASSADRDSPLHF,TGTGCTAGCAGTGCTGACAGGGATTCACCCCTCCACTTT
16,TRBD1,-,TRBV7-9,TRBJ2-5,CASSSRDRGRVETQYF,TGTGCCAGCAGCAGCCGGGACAGGGGGCGCGTCGAGACCCAGTACTTC
13,-,-,TRBV11-2,TRBJ1-1,CASSLDSDTEAFF,TGTGCCAGCAGCTTAGATTCGGACACTGAAGCTTTCTTT
16,-,-,TRBV4-3,TRBJ1-1,CASSQDSTRWNTEAFF,TGCGCCAGCAGCCAAGATTCCACACGCTGGAACACTGAAGCTTTCTTT
13,-,-,TRBV7-8,TRBJ1-1,CASSVGRDTEAFF,TGTGCTAGCAGTGTGGGACGGGACACTGAAGCTTTCTTT
14,-,-,TRBV6-5,TRBJ2-7,CASSGSGLDYEQYF,TGTGCCAGCAGTGGGTCGGGGCTCGACTACGAGCAGTACTTC
15,-,-,TRBV4-2,TRBJ1-2,CASSQDRGEGYGYTF,TGTGCCAGCAGCCAAGATCGCGGAGAGGGGTATGGCTACACCTTC
14,-,-,TRBV9,TRBJ2-1,CASSVEDSNNEQFF,TGTGCCAGCAGCGTAGAGGACAGTAACAATGAGCAGTTCTTC
11,-,-,TRBV20-1,TRBJ2-7,CSATRGYEQYF,TGCAGTGCGACCAGGGGCTACGAGCAGTACTTC
14,TRBD2,-,TRBV27,TRBJ2-1,CASSFEAGVDEQFF,TGTGCCAGCAGTTTCGAAGCGGGAGTCGATGAGCAGTTCTTC
14,-,-,TRBV9,TRBJ1-1,CASSVDSRGTEAFF,TGTGCCAGCAGCGTAGACTCCCGGGGAACTGAAGCTTTCTTT
16,TRBD2,-,TRBV2,TRBJ2-1,CASSALVGGAYNEQFF,TGTGCCAGCAGCGCTTTGGTGGGGGGGGCCTACAATGAGCAGTTCTTC
14,-,-,TRBV5-1,TRBJ2-2,CASSPLLGTGELFF,TGCGCCAGCAGCCCACTGCTCGGCACCGGGGAGCTGTTTTTT
13,-,-,TRBV7-2,TRBJ2-3,CASSSDPPDTQYF,TGTGCCAGCAGCTCTGACCCCCCAGATACGCAGTATTTT
13,TRBD2,-,TRBV6-4,TRBJ2-1,CASSDFPGGEQFF,TGTGCCAGCAGTGATTTTCCCGGGGGGGAGCAGTTCTTC
15,-,-,TRBV19,TRBJ2-1,CASSIDAGTYNEQFF,TGTGCCAGTAGTATAGACGCCGGGACCTACAATGAGCAGTTCTTC
14,-,once,TRBV6-1,TRBJ2-3,CASSDLTSTDTQYF,TGTGCCAGCAGTGATCTAACCAGCACAGATACGCAGTATTTT
16,-,-,TRBV4-3,TRBJ2-7,CASSQDRSGSSYEQYF,TGCGCCAGCAGCCAAGATCGTAGCGGCTCCTCCTACGAGCAGTACTTC
14,TRBD1,-,TRBV7-2,TRBJ1-5,CASSLTGGRQPQHF,TGTGCCAGCAGCCTGACAGGGGGGCGCCAGCCCCAGCATTTT
15,-,-,TRBV18,TRBJ2-5,CASSPPNKAGETQYF,TGTGCCAGCTCACCACCTAATAAGGCGGGAGAGACCCAGTACTTC
17,TRBD2,-,TRBV5-4,TRBJ2-3,CASSLALAGQGTDTQYF,TGTGCCAGCAGCTTGGCGTTAGCGGGTCAAGGCACAGATACGCAGTATTTT